Described below is a single TCR beta chain sequence and its context. This clonotype was seen many times. There is no known antigen for this receptor. No base qualities exist here, and no much larger clone lies one base off it. Set within a cohort of healthcare workers in London, UK, this nested case-control study involved weekly PCR testing of nasopharyngeal swabs along with blood sampling. Healthcare workers were enrolled in the week of the UK lockdown, from 23 to 31 March 2020, and were followed every week for up to 16 weeks. The protocol used for the library was 5' RACE. For sequencing, a NextSeq 500 was employed. In the TCR library protocol, unique molecular identifiers were attached to individual cDNA molecules to correct for PCR bias and sequencing error. Both TCR alpha and beta chains were sequenced, and tight co-correlation was observed between alpha and beta sequence abundances in each sample. The authors processed their data as follows. Decombinator V4 was used to perform V gene, J gene and CDR3 annotation of TCR sequences. TCRs were defined as expanded if a significant change between any two time points was detected under a Poisson model with p below 0.0001. TCR abundances were normalised to the total number of TCRs sequenced in each sample and reported as counts per million. MAIT TCRs were defined by TRAV1-2 paired with TRAJ12, TRAJ20 or TRAJ33, and iNKT TCRs by TRAV10 paired with TRAJ18. VDJdb, accessed on 1 November 2021, was searched for TCRs annotated for CMV, EBV and SARS-CoV-2, and TCRs annotated for more than one antigen were excluded. The raw public data were reprocessed by TCRdb itself: fastp quality trimming at Q25, MiXCR clonotype calling, in-frame beta chains only. Duplicate CDR3 protein sequences are folded into a single record with the most common DNA and genes. The V and J calls follow TCRdb's processing rather than the paper's. The sample table records 50,000 to 65,000 distinct CDR3 sequences; around 8.4% of these occur just once. In total, the top ten clones hold around 4% of the sample.

The sample is drawn from a study of early T cells in non-severe SARS-CoV-2 infection (dated by TCRdb to the early 2020s). About the investigation overall: Bulk RNA from unsorted whole blood was used for TCR sequencing, so alpha and beta chains could not be paired. Overall results and qualifications from the work: VDJdb matching was skewed toward anti-spike CD8 responses, so virus-specific expansions were likely underestimated and private and CD4 specificities were missed.

From the cysteine through the phenylalanine, the CDR3 covers 13 amino acids. This entry keeps only the CDR3 DNA: 39 bases, framed from base 1. Relative to germline, V is 3 bases shorter and J is 6 bases shorter, with 9 bases between their ends. CDR1 and CDR2, looked up from the germline V gene, are MRHNA and SNTAGT. The V gene is TRBV6-4 and the J gene is TRBJ1-5; the D gene cannot be resolved reliably. The sample taken for sequencing was whole blood. This receptor was taken from an adult who was a healthcare worker with PCR-confirmed SARS-CoV-2 infection or an uninfected control (not recorded which). The CDR3 amino acid sequence is: CASSEIQGQPQHF. The nucleotide sequence is TGTGCCAGCAGTGAGATACAAGGTCAGCCCCAGCATTTT.